The clone carrying this TCR beta chain was detected a few times. J lost 2 bases, V lost 5 bases, and 3 bases had no gene match. Germline loops: CDR1 SGHTA, CDR2 FQGTGA. The CDR3 loop spans 15 amino acids. This sample is drawn from a study of human T cells and chemical hapten exposure. Study background: Sensitization involved placing 2% DPC onto an approximately 2 cm by approximately 2 cm region of upper inner arm skin. A mostly female patient group had alopecia areata, totalis or universalis.

A single record per CDR3 protein comes from TCRdb applying MiXCR to the RACE reads. The table records roughly 84,000 distinct CDR3 sequences, 10% to 13% of them present only once. Time point meaning: patch test 3, about 24 weeks after DPC sensitization. As to treatment: therapeutic diphenylcyclopropenone sensitization with weekly scalp DPC. The drawing of blood occurred before each patch test was applied. The V gene is TRBV7-3, the J gene TRBJ2-6; TRBD1 matches 7 bases. The material sequenced was whole blood, taken in connection with sensitization to the hapten diphenylcyclopropenone (DPC). This receptor was obtained from a woman in her forties or fifties with alopecia areata. Some clones in this sample may be carry-over from other donors' samples. CDR3: CASSQGGAGANVLTF. The CDR3 nucleotides read TGTGCCAGCAGCCAAGGGGGCGCTGGGGCCAACGTCCTGACTTTC.